This entry features one T cell receptor (beta chain) sequence. Which antigen it targets is not known. One base away there is no much larger clone; base qualities are not given. This record comes from a study of shared clonotypes between healthy human individuals (dated by TCRdb to 2018 to 2021). Notes on the research overall: The cohort comprised a couple of women and three men aged 18 to 49 years. For each donor, CD4 naive and CD4 memory were each given three plates, CD8 naive was given two plates, and CD8 memory was given one plate. The study deeply sequenced blood TCR repertoires of several healthy adults to estimate repertoire size and the extent of clonotype sharing between individuals. Different laboratories and diverse techniques were used to prepare libraries and sequence TCR repertoires, to increase sequencing depth and limit assay-specific biases. Between about 0.8 and 9 billion PBMCs per donor were obtained by leukapheresis.

The donors were healthy, HIV-negative adults who had no recently reported acute infections or vaccinations. Every donor was a Caucasian adult living in Nashville, Tennessee, USA. CD4+ T cells were enriched by magnetic negative selection, after which naive cells were positively selected on CD45RA and the negative fraction was taken as the memory subset. Blood was obtained by leukapheresis, after which PBMCs were separated by Ficoll-Histopaque density gradient centrifugation and cryopreserved in liquid nitrogen vapor phase. Analytical flow cytometry was used to check the purity and quantity of every magnetically sorted T cell population. Each sorted fraction had its genomic DNA isolated and then quantified by UV absorbance on a Nanodrop 2000c. General study outcomes and caveats: The small number of donors limited the genetic and exposure-history diversity represented. Clonotypes shared by all four sorted-subset donors showed higher generation probabilities than non-shared clonotypes. Pairwise subsampling led to the expectation that sequencing depth would affect the degree of clonotype sharing among donors. Sampling was restricted to blood, and TCR repertoires in tissues likely differ from the TCR repertoires found in blood. When a handful of donors were compared, the shared fraction of clonotypes was about 5.5% for naive CD4, 3.5% to 4% for naive CD8, 2.3% for memory CD4, and roughly 0.43% for memory CD8. Naive subsets generally had larger estimated clonotype richness than memory subsets did. Incomplete sequencing was indicated by rarefaction of sorted-subset datasets, despite the large sequencing depth.

The CDR3 runs 15 amino acids, cysteine and phenylalanine included. Only the CDR3 DNA is retained, 45 bases long and in frame from the first base. V is shortened by 5 bases, J by 3 bases, and the region joining them spans 16 bases. The germline V gene supplies CDR1 LGHNA and CDR2 YSLEER. TCR CDR3 regions were amplified from genomic DNA by multiplex PCR using the deep immunoSEQ assay. Extracted genomic DNA from each cell subset was spread evenly across all wells of several immunoSEQ 96-well plates, with each plate serving as a replicate. For sorted subsets, 150 to 200 ng genomic DNA, equal to 25,000 to 35,000 T cell genomes, was loaded into each replicate PCR. Purified libraries were measured with a Qubit 3.0 fluorometer, size-checked on a Bioanalyzer 2100, and measured again with the KAPA Library Quantification kit. Every immunoSEQ 96-well plate was sequenced on a separate single-read 150-cycle Illumina NextSeq 550 flow cell. On the study's bioinformatics: Because the immunoSEQ output included only junctional sequences and no quality scores, the filtering could not be the same as the filtering used for full-length reads. Sequences were annotated with PyIR, a Python wrapper for IgBLAST v1.9, using IMGT germline references to assign V/J genes and CDR3. Any read was removed if the V/J assignment was weak (E-value above 1e-6), the CDR3 was missing, or the read contained stop codons, out-of-frame junctions, or ambiguous translated residues. A V3J clonotype was defined by an identical inferred V gene, J gene, and CDR3 amino acid sequence. The percentage overlap between two repertoires was calculated by dividing the number of shared unique clonotypes by the size of the smaller repertoire. Richness of each repertoire was evaluated using RTK rarefaction, the Chao1 estimator, and Recon v2.1 estimates of unobserved clonotypes. OLGA was used to compute generation probabilities for all TCRbeta clonotypes that the gDNA method yielded from a handful of donors. TCRdb stores this immuneACCESS table with in-frame sequences only. Part of the clones is absent; in the studies checked, under half of the shortfall reflects unresolved V genes, and no reason is known for the rest. V, J and clone size were drawn from that table, and D and trimming were deduced from the DNA. This sample has approximately 2.1 million clones in its table, and 85% to 95% of those were observed once. The top ten hold 0.3% to 0.4% of the sample.

Sequencing input: naive CD4+ T cells from PBMCs. According to the study, the label for this sample's cell subset or site signals: CD45RA+ positively selected. The chain is made from TRBV4-3 and TRBJ1-2, with the D gene not clear enough to name. This clonotype originated in a man between 18 and 35 years old in good health. Some clones in this sample may be carry-over from other donors' samples. The CDR3 reads as follows: CASSAQIPGYYGYTF. In nucleotide form, the sequence is TGCGCCAGCAGCGCTCAAATTCCGGGTTACTATGGCTACACCTTC.